This TCR beta chain was identified in a study of shared clonotypes between healthy human individuals. V lost 8 bases and J lost 5, with 17 bases in between. In germline, CDR1 is MNHEY, CDR2 SMNVEV (reference sequence). The CDR3 runs to 14 residues. This clone was detected ten times or more. Its antigen is still unknown. Overall study findings and caveats: Shared clonotypes across all four donors exceeded non-shared ones in generation probability.

Produced via immunoSEQ multiplex PCR; TCRdb's table is partial and in-frame only. The sample includes fewer than 350,000 clones, around 90% of them seen just once. Sequencing input: memory CD8+ T cells sorted from blood. Subset described: CD45RO+ cells pooled with CCR7-negative TemRA cells. The gene calls are TRBV27 and TRBJ2-3; perhaps TRBD2 as D (5 bases). This sequence was found in a young man in good health. The CDR3 sequence is CASAALLVGDTQYF. The CDR3 DNA reads TGTGCCAGCGCAGCGTTACTAGTAGGAGATACGCAGTATTTT.